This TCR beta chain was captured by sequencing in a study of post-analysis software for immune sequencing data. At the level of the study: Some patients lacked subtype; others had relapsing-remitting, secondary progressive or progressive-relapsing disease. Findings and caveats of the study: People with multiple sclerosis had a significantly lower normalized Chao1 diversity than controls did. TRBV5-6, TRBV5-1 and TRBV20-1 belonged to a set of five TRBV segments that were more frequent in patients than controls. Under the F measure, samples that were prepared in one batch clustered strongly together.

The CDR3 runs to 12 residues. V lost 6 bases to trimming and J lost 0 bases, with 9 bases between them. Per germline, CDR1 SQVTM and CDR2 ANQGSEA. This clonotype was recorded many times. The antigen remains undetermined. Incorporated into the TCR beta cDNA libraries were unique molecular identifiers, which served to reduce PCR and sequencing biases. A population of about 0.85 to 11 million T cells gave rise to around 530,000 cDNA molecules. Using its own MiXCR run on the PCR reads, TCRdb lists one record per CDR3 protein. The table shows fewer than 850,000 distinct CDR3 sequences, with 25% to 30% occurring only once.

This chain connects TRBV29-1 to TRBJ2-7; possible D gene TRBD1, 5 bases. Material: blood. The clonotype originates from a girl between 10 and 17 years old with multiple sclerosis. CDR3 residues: CSVWTPSYEQYF. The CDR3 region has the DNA TGCAGCGTGTGGACACCCTCCTACGAGCAGTACTTC.